The 19 T cell receptor beta chains listed next were all sequenced from one sample in a study of T cells in Graves' hyperthyroidism and ophthalmopathy. Amplified TCR beta CDR3 regions came from RNA transcripts. HTBI primers were employed in a first-round RT-PCR of the TCR CDR3. MiXCR, run by TCRdb on the multiplex PCR reads, gives a single entry per CDR3 protein. The table lists about 510,000 distinct CDR3 sequences, about 15% of them singletons. Sample: blood. The receptors derive from a woman aged 40 to 50 with Graves' hyperthyroidism.

This clonotype was seen ten or more times. The chain has TRBV6-1 and TRBJ2-1; D unclear. The CDR3 spans 15 residues. Germline CDR1 reads MNHNS; CDR2 reads SASEGT. V was trimmed by 6 bases and J by 3 bases, leaving 15 bases between them. The DNA for the CDR3 is TGTGCCAGCAGCCTCAGTAGCTTCGACTACAATGAGCAGTTCTTC. Its translation is CASSLSSFDYNEQFF.

This clonotype was observed at least ten times. V and J are TRBV12-3 or TRBV12-4 and TRBJ2-2, with 11 bases lining up with TRBD2. CDR3 size: 15 residues. V was pared by 5 bases and J by 7 bases, with 6 bases of the junction left unmatched. The CDR3 DNA is TGTGCCAGCAGTATTAGCGGGAGGGCCCTCGGGGAGCTGTTTTTT. Translated: CASSISGRALGELFF.

This clonotype was counted between two and nine times. This sequence joins TRBV12-3 or TRBV12-4 and TRBJ2-1, with D hard to call. The CDR3 consists of 18 residues. V was shortened by 6 bases and J by 1 base, with 22 bases between the two germline ends. The CDR3 coding sequence is TGTGCCAGCAGCCAAAGGGCCCTTAAGAAGAGGTCCTACAATGAGCAGTTCTTC. Amino acid sequence: CASSQRALKKRSYNEQFF.

This clonotype came up many times. This rearrangement joins TRBV12-3 or TRBV12-4 to TRBJ2-5; TRBD1 aligns across 7 bases. The V and J ends lost 5 bases and 4 bases, in that order; junction bases with no gene match: 7. The CDR3 consists of 14 residues. The chain's CDR3 is CASSDEDRRETQYF. The CDR3 nucleotides are TGTGCCAGCAGTGACGAGGACAGGAGAGAGACCCAGTACTTC.

This clonotype was detected a few times. The CDR3 loop is CASGSRGGNTEAFF. CDR3 coding DNA: TGTGCCAGCGGCTCCCGAGGGGGAAACACTGAAGCTTTCTTT. V and J are TRBV27 and TRBJ1-1; TRBD1 might be the D (6 bases). CDR3 length: 14 amino acids. Germline CDR1 is MNHEY and CDR2 is SMNVEV (reference sequence). V shed 8 bases and J shed 2 bases, with 15 bases lying between them.

This clonotype has at least ten counts. This chain uses TRBV11-1 with TRBJ2-7; tentatively, D is TRBD2 (6 bases). V was trimmed by 5 bases and J by 5 bases, leaving 25 bases between them. Germline V gives CDR1 SGHAT, CDR2 FQDESV (reference sequence). The CDR3 contains 17 residues. This CDR3 reads CASSPIERGTGRNEQYF. The CDR3 DNA is TGTGCCAGCAGCCCAATAGAAAGAGGGACTGGGCGAAACGAGCAGTACTTC.

This chain links TRBV24-1 with TRBJ2-5; 8 bases map to TRBD1. Germline CDR1 and CDR2: KGHDR and SFDVKD. The CDR3 covers 15 residues. Trimming took 4 bases from V and 5 from J; bases not matched to a gene: 8. For the CDR3, the DNA is TGTGCCACCAGTGAGAGCCGGGACAGGATGGAGACCCAGTACTTC. This codes for CATSESRDRMETQYF.

This clonotype was detected many times. The rearrangement links TRBV11-3 to TRBJ2-1; no definite D call. Trimming removed 5 bases at V and 7 bases at J, with 12 bases between. CDR3 length: 13 residues. CDR1 SGHNT and CDR2 YENEEA come from the germline V gene. In DNA form, the CDR3 reads TGTGCCAGCAGCCCGGACCGGCGGAATGAGCAGTTCTTC. This translates into CASSPDRRNEQFF.

The sample holds many counts of this clonotype. This chain uses TRBV7-8 with TRBJ2-7; D remains ambiguous. This CDR3 has 16 amino acids. Trimming stripped 1 base from V and 4 bases from J, with 17 bases between. The germline CDR1 and CDR2 sequences are SGHVS and FQNEAQ. The CDR3 region is CASSLVVPSVEYEQYF. In nucleotides, the CDR3 is TGTGCCAGCAGCTTAGTGGTGCCCTCAGTTGAATACGAGCAGTACTTC.

This chain uses TRBV5-1 with TRBJ2-5, with D maybe TRBD1 (5 bases). CDR3 size: 14 residues. CDR1 SGHRS and CDR2 YFSETQ come from the germline V gene. V was cut by 0 bases and J by 3 bases, with 9 bases left in between. The CDR3 nucleotides are TGCGCCAGCAGCTTGGCAGGGAAGGAAGAGACCCAGTACTTC. As protein: CASSLAGKEETQYF.

Many counts were recorded for this clonotype. J is TRBJ2-2 and V is TRBV3-1; TRBD1 is a possible D gene (5 bases). The CDR3 has 16 amino acids. Trimming removed 1 base at V and 1 base at J, with 10 bases between. CDR1 LGHDT and CDR2 YNNKEL come from the germline V gene (reference sequence). CDR3 sequence reads: CASSQAYTGNTGELFF. The CDR3 coding sequence is TGTGCCAGCAGCCAAGCCTATACAGGGAACACCGGGGAGCTGTTTTTT.

This clonotype was picked up many times. This rearrangement joins TRBV11-2 to TRBJ2-7; weak D call: TRBD2 (6 bases). The CDR3 spans 13 residues. Per germline, CDR1 SGHAT and CDR2 FQNNGV. The germline V and J ends were trimmed by 4 bases and 2 bases, with 9 bases remaining between them. The CDR3 is CASSSLAPYEQYF. As DNA, the CDR3 is TGTGCCAGCAGCTCACTAGCACCCTACGAGCAGTACTTC.

This clonotype showed up just a few times. The gene calls are TRBV6-6 and TRBJ1-1, with D hard to call. CDR1 MNHNY and CDR2 SVGAGI come from the germline V gene (reference sequence). The CDR3 is made up of 13 amino acids. The ends were cut back, 2 bases at V and 3 bases at J, with 7 bases in the middle. The CDR3 DNA is TGTGCCAGCAGTTACAGGGTGCACACTGAAGCTTTCTTT. Amino acid sequence: CASSYRVHTEAFF.

The chain uses TRBV7-2 and TRBJ2-1; D unclear. Germline V gives CDR1 SGHTA, CDR2 FQGNSA. This CDR3 region has 15 residues. V was pared by 2 bases and J by 4 bases, with 12 bases between. The CDR3 protein is CASSLIQLGYNEQFF. The CDR3 DNA is TGTGCCAGCAGCTTAATTCAGCTAGGGTACAATGAGCAGTTCTTC.

This clonotype was seen a handful of times. This sequence joins TRBV2 and TRBJ1-2; no clear D. The CDR3 length is 14 residues. V was clipped by 6 bases and J by 0 bases, with 11 bases between them. The V gene's germline CDR1 is SNHLY and CDR2 FYNNEI. The CDR3 protein is CASSQQSSNYGYTF. As DNA, the CDR3 is TGTGCCAGCAGCCAACAGTCGTCTAACTATGGCTACACCTTC.

This clonotype was found many times. The chain employs TRBV28 and TRBJ2-7, with D unresolved. Per germline, CDR1 MDHEN and CDR2 SYDVKM. The CDR3 runs 15 residues. Trimming removed 6 bases at V and 2 bases at J, with 17 bases between. The CDR3 here is CASRKTGSTPYEQYF. In nucleotides, the CDR3 is TGTGCCAGCAGGAAAACGGGCTCCACTCCCTACGAGCAGTACTTC.

This clonotype showed up many times. The chain is built from TRBV28 and TRBJ2-3; D is possibly TRBD1 (6 bases). With 6 bases removed from V and 3 bases from J, the gap between germline ends came to 13 bases. The CDR3 runs 14 residues. CDR1 MDHEN and CDR2 SYDVKM come from the germline V gene. The CDR3 loop reads CASSLGTRTDTQYF. The CDR3, as DNA: TGTGCCAGCAGCCTTGGGACACGTACAGATACGCAGTATTTT.

This clonotype was recorded many times. The J gene is TRBJ2-5, the V gene TRBV28; 7 nucleotides match TRBD1. Germline CDR1 reads MDHEN; CDR2 reads SYDVKM. With V trimmed by 8 bases and J by 2 bases, 5 bases remained unmatched. The length of the CDR3 is 13 residues. CDR3 DNA sequence: TGTGCCAGCGTGCGACAGGGACAAGAGACCCAGTACTTC. It specifies CASVRQGQETQYF.

The V and J genes are TRBV5-1 and TRBJ1-4; 12 bases are shared with TRBD1. Germline V lookup: CDR1 SGHRS, CDR2 YFSETQ. Losses at the gene ends were 3 bases for V and 3 bases for J; bases not matched to a gene: 6. The CDR3 spans 17 residues. The CDR3 is CASSWGQGAGANEKLFF. The CDR3 coding sequence is TGCGCCAGCAGCTGGGGACAGGGGGCCGGAGCTAATGAAAAACTGTTTTTT.